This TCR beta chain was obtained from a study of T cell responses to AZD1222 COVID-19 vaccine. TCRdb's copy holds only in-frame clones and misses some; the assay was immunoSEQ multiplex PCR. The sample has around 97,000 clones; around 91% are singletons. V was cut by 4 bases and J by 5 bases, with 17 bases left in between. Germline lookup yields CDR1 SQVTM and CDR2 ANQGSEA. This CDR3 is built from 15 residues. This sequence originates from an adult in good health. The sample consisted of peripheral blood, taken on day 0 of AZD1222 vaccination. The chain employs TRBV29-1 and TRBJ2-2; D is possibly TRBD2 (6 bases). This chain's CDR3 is CSVGGSGLSTGELFF. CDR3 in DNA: TGCAGCGTTGGGGGGAGCGGGTTGAGTACCGGGGAGCTGTTTTTT.